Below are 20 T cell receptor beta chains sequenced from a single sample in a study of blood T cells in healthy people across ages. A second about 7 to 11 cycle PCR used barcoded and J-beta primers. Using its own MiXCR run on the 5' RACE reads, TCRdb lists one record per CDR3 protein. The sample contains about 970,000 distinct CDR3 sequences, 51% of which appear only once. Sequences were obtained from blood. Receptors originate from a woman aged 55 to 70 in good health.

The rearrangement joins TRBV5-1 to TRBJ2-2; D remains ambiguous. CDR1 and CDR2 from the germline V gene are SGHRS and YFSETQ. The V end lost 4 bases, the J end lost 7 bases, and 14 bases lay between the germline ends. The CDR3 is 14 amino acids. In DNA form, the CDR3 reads TGCGCCAGCAGCCGGGCCGATTTAATCGGGGAGCTGTTTTTT. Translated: CASSRADLIGELFF.

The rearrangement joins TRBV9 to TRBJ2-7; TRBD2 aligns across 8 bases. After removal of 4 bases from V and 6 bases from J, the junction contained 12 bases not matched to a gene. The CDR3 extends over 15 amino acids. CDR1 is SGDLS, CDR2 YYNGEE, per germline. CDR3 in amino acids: CASSSPGSGSLEQYF. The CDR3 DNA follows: TGTGCCAGCAGCTCCCCGGGGAGCGGGAGTCTCGAGCAGTACTTC.

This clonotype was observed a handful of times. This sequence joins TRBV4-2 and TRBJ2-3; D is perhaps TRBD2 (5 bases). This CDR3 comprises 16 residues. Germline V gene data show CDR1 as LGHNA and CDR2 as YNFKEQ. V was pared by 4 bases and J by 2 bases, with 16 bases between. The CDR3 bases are TGTGCCAGCAGCCGGGGAGCTGTCGGAGTCACAGATACGCAGTATTTT. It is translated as CASSRGAVGVTDTQYF.

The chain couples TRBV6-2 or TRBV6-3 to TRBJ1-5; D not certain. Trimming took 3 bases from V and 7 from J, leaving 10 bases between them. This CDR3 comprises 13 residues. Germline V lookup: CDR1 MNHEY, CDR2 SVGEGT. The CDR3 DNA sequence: TGTGCCAGCAGTTATGCCCTTGGCCAGCCCCAGCATTTT. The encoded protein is CASSYALGQPQHF.

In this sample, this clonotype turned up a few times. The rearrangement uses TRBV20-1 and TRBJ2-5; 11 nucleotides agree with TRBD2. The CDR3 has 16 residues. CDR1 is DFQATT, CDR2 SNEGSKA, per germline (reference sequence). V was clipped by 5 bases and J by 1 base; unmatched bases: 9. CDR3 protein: CSAAPGLAATQETQYF. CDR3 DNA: TGCAGTGCTGCTCCGGGACTAGCGGCGACCCAAGAGACCCAGTACTTC.

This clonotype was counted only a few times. As DNA, the CDR3 is TGCAGCGTTGAGCCGGGACTAGCCTACGATACGCAGTATTTT. This codes for CSVEPGLAYDTQYF. The V gene is TRBV29-1, the J gene TRBJ2-3; 9 nucleotides align to TRBD2. This CDR3 region has 14 residues. The V segment lost 3 bases and the J segment 6 bases; nucleotides outside the gene matches: 7. CDR1 is SQVTM and CDR2 is ANQGSEA in the germline V gene.

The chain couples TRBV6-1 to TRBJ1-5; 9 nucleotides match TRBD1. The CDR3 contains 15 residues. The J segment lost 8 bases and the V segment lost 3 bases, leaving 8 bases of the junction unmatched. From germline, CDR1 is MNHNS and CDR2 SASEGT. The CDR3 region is CASSDPGQGTKPQHF. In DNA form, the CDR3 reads TGTGCCAGCAGTGACCCGGGACAGGGTACAAAGCCCCAGCATTTT.

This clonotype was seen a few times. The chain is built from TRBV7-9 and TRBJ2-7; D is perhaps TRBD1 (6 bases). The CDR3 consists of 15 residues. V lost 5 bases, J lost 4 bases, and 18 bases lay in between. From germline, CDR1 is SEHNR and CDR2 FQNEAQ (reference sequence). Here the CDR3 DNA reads TGTGCCAGCAGCCCCGCAGGAGTCAGGGGTTACGAGCAGTACTTC. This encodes CASSPAGVRGYEQYF.

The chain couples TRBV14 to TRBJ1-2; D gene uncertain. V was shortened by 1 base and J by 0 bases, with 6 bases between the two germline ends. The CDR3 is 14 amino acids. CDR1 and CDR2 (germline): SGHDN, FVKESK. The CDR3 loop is CASSQVKANYGYTF. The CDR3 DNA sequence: TGTGCCAGCAGCCAAGTGAAAGCTAACTATGGCTACACCTTC. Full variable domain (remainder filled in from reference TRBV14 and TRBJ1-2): EAGVTQFPSHSVIEKGQTVTLRCDPISGHDNLYWYRRVMGKEIKFLLHFVKESKQDESGMPNNRFLAERTGGTYSTLKVQPAELEDSGVYFCASSQVKANYGYTFGSGTRLTVV.

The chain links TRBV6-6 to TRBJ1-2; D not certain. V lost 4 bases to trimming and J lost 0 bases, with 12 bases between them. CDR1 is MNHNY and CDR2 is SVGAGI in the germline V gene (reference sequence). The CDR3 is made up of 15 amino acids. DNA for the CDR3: TGTGCCAGCAGTTGGAAGACACAGTCTAACTATGGCTACACCTTC. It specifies CASSWKTQSNYGYTF.

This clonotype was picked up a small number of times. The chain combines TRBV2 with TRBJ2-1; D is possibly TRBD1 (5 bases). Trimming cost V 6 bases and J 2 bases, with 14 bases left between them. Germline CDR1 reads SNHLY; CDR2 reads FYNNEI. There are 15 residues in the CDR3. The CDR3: CASRKGQGTYNEQFF. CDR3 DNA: TGTGCCAGCAGAAAAGGGCAGGGAACCTACAATGAGCAGTTCTTC.

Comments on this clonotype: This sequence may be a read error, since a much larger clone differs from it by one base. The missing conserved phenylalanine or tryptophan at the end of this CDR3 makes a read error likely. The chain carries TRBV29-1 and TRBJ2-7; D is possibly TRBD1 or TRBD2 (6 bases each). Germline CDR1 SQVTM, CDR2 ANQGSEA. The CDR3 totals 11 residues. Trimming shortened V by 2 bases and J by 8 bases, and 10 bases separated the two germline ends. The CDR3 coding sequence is TGCAGCGTTGAAAAGGGGGGAAAGCAGTACCTC. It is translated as CSVEKGGKQYL.

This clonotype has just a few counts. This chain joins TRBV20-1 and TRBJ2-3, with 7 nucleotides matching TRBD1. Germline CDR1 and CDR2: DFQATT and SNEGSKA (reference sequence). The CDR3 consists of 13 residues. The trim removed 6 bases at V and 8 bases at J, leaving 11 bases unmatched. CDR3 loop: CSARTGAGSTQYF. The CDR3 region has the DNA TGCAGTGCCCGGACAGGAGCTGGGAGTACGCAGTATTTT.

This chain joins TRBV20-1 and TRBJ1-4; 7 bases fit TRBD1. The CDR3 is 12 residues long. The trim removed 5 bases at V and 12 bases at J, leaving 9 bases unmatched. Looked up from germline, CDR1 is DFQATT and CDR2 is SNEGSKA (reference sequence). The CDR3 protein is CSAQGQPGELFF. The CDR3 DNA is TGCAGTGCTCAGGGACAGCCCGGGGAACTGTTTTTT.

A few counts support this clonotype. CDR3 sequence reads: CASRNTVELNEQFF. The CDR3, as DNA: TGTGCCAGCAGGAATACGGTAGAGTTGAATGAGCAGTTCTTC. This sequence joins TRBV7-9 and TRBJ2-1; D is uncertain. In germline, CDR1 is SEHNR, CDR2 FQNEAQ (reference sequence). The CDR3 is 14 amino acids. V lost 6 bases and J lost 7, with 16 bases in between.

The CDR3 DNA sequence: TGCAGTGGCCTGGACGGAAACGCCTACGAGCAGTACTTC. This encodes CSGLDGNAYEQYF. V gene TRBV20-1 combines with J gene TRBJ2-4; the D is unclear. The J call may not be correct, given that the DNA end is closer to TRBJ2-7. CDR1 and CDR2 (germline): DFQATT, SNEGSKA (reference sequence). The CDR3 is 13 amino acids.

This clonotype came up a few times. The CDR3 DNA is TGCGCCACCCAGAGAGGACAGGGGACCTACAATGAGCAGTTCTTC. It encodes CATQRGQGTYNEQFF. This chain links TRBV5-1 with TRBJ2-1, with 9 bases that match TRBD1. Germline-derived CDR1 and CDR2 are SGHRS and YFSETQ. The junction had 9 bases not matched to a gene; V was cut back by 9 bases and J by 2 bases. The CDR3 covers 15 residues. Using reference TRBV5-1 and TRBJ2-1 for the parts outside the CDR3, the full variable domain is KAGVTQTPRYLIKTRGQQVTLSCSPISGHRSVSWYQQTPGQGLQFLFEYFSETQRNKGNFPGRFSGRQFSNSRSEMNVSTLELGDSALYLCATQRGQGTYNEQFFGPGTRLTVL.

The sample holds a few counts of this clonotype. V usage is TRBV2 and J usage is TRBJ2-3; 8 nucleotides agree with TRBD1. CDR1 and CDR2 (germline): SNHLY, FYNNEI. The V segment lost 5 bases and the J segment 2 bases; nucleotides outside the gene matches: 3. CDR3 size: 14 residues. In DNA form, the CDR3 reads TGTGCCAGCAGTTCACAGGGGGTCACAGATACGCAGTATTTT. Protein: CASSSQGVTDTQYF. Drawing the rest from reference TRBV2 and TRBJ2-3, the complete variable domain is EPEVTQTPSHQVTQMGQEVILRCVPISNHLYFYWYRQILGQKVEFLVSFYNNEISEKSEIFDDQFSVERPDGSNFTLKIRSTKLEDSAMYFCASSSQGVTDTQYFGPGTRLTVL.

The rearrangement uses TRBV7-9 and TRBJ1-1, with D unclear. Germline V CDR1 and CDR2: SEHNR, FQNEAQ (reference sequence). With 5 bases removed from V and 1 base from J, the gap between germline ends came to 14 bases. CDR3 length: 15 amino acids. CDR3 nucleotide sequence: TGTGCCAGCAGCATAAAACGGACGGGGAACACTGAAGCTTTCTTT. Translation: CASSIKRTGNTEAFF.

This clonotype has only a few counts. This CDR3 reads CASRLTWQSTEAFF. CDR3 DNA: TGTGCCAGCAGATTGACATGGCAGAGCACTGAAGCTTTCTTT. The chain joins TRBV12-3 or TRBV12-4 to TRBJ1-1; the D is unclear. Trimming took 6 bases from V and 4 from J, leaving 15 bases between them. The CDR3 runs to 14 residues.